The source of this T cell receptor beta chain is a study of T and B cells in COVID-19 patients. Each TRB amplification used about 250-550 ng of genomic DNA from blood. BIOMED2 TRB-A/B primer pools were used in multiplex TRB PCR. TCRdb re-called the multiplex PCR reads with MiXCR, one entry per CDR3 protein. This sample has over 10,000 distinct CDR3 sequences, with around 30% found just once. Germline assignment: CDR1 LNHDA and CDR2 SQIVND (reference sequence). Trimming took 7 bases from V and 9 from J; bases not matched to a gene: 7. The CDR3 is 12 amino acids. The chain recombines TRBV19 with TRBJ2-7; 9 bases match TRBD2. The sample consisted of blood. This receptor was identified in a human donor who had recovered from COVID-19. The CDR3 nucleotides read TGTGCCAGTAATGGCGGGAGGGCCGGGCAGTACTTC. Translated: CASNGGRAGQYF. The whole variable domain, remainder taken from reference TRBV19 and TRBJ2-7, is DGGITQSPKYLFRKEGQNVTLSCEQNLNHDAMYWYRQDPGQGLRLIYYSQIVNDFQKGDIAEGYSVSREKKESFPLTVTSAQKNPTAFYLCASNGGRAGQYFGPGTRLTVT.